This entry lists 24 T cell receptor beta chains sequenced from one sample in a study of neurological immune-mediated disorders. Time point reported: longitudinal time-point 2. A single record per CDR3 protein comes from TCRdb applying MiXCR to the 5' RACE reads. The table has about 66,000 distinct CDR3 sequences, around a tenth seen once. The sample comprised PBMCs. These receptors came from a man under 40 in good health.

This clonotype has at least ten counts. The gene calls are TRBV3-1 and TRBJ2-1, with 8 bases matching TRBD2. Trimming took 3 bases from V and 0 from J; bases not matched to a gene: 7. Germline CDR1 and CDR2: LGHDT and YNNKEL (reference sequence). CDR3 length equals 17 residues. CDR3 amino acids: CASSHLESGGSYNEQFF. In nucleotides, the CDR3 is TGTGCCAGCAGCCATCTCGAGAGCGGGGGCTCCTACAATGAGCAGTTCTTC.

In its sample, this clonotype was seen many times. The rearrangement uses TRBV20-1 and TRBJ1-5; weak D call: TRBD1 (6 bases). Germline CDR1 DFQATT, CDR2 SNEGSKA (reference sequence). Trimming removed 4 bases from V and 4 bases from J, with 8 bases in between. The CDR3 length is 12 residues. The CDR3 spells CSATGQNQPQHF. CDR3 nucleotide sequence: TGCAGTGCTACCGGACAGAATCAGCCCCAGCATTTT.

This clonotype was counted at least ten times. This chain joins TRBV29-1 and TRBJ2-2; 8 bases map to TRBD2. Germline-derived CDR1 and CDR2 are SQVTM and ANQGSEA. Unmatched junction bases numbered 12, after V lost 1 base and J lost 5 bases. The CDR3 runs to 17 residues. CDR3: CSVEGGWGLGLTGELFF. CDR3 in DNA: TGCAGCGTTGAAGGGGGTTGGGGACTAGGACTAACCGGGGAGCTGTTTTTT.

About this clonotype: With a much larger clone just one base away, this may be a read error. This chain joins TRBV20-1 and TRBJ1-1; possibly TRBD1 for D (6 bases). The CDR3 covers 12 residues. The germline gives CDR1 DFQATT, CDR2 SNEGSKA (reference sequence). The CDR3 spells CSATTGNTEALF. CDR3 nucleotide sequence: TGCAGTGCTACCACAGGGAACACTGAAGCTTTATTT.

The sample holds many counts of this clonotype. J is TRBJ2-4 and V is TRBV5-1; unclear D gene. Trimming removed 0 bases from V and 6 bases from J, with 10 bases in between. CDR3 size: 14 residues. Germline V gene sequence: CDR1 SGHRS, CDR2 YFSETQ. The CDR3 reads CASSLGGPPNIQYF. The CDR3 DNA sequence: TGCGCCAGCAGCTTGGGGGGTCCGCCAAACATTCAGTACTTC.

This clonotype was detected many times. The chain recombines TRBV30 with TRBJ1-2, with 7 bases fitting TRBD1. Per the germline V gene, CDR1 is GTSNPN and CDR2 is SVGIG (reference sequence). V shed 8 bases, J shed 6 bases, and the junction held 6 bases outside the gene matches. The CDR3 consists of 11 residues. The CDR3, as DNA: TGTGCCAAAAGGACAGGCCATGGCTACACCTTC. It codes for CAKRTGHGYTF. The full variable domain, its missing parts supplied by reference TRBV30 and TRBJ1-2, is SQTIHQWPATLVQPVGSPLSLECTVEGTSNPNLYWYRQAAGRGLQLLFYSVGIGQISSEVPQNLSASRPQDRQFILSSKKLLLSDSGFYLCAKRTGHGYTFGSGTRLTVV.

Comment on this clonotype: Being one base from a much bigger clone, this may be a read error. The chain links TRBV6-1 to TRBJ2-7, with TRBD2 as a possible D gene (5 bases). The CDR3 spans 14 residues. Trimming shortened V by 10 bases and J by 2 bases, and 18 bases separated the two germline ends. Per the germline V gene, CDR1 is MNHNS and CDR2 is SASEGT. This chain's CDR3 is CAISAHTLAYEQYF. CDR3 sequence (DNA): TGTGCCATCAGCGCCCACACACTAGCCTACGAGCAGTACTTC.

There are many counts of this clonotype. CDR3 in amino acids: CASSLDSQGAETQYF. The CDR3 DNA is TGCGCCAGCAGCTTGGATTCACAGGGGGCAGAGACCCAGTACTTC. The rearrangement links TRBV5-1 to TRBJ2-5; TRBD1 matches 9 bases. With 0 bases clipped from V and 4 bases from J, the junction kept 4 bases outside the gene matches. Germline V lookup: CDR1 SGHRS, CDR2 YFSETQ. This CDR3 has 15 amino acids.

This clonotype was found many times. The chain employs TRBV7-3 and TRBJ2-5; TRBD2 aligns across 7 bases. Losses at the gene ends were 5 bases for V and 1 base for J; bases not matched to a gene: 7. The CDR3 covers 15 residues. Germline V gene lookup returns CDR1 SGHTA and CDR2 FQGTGA. The CDR3 here is CASSLRLAAQETQYF. CDR3 nucleotides: TGTGCCAGCAGCCTAAGGCTAGCGGCCCAAGAGACCCAGTACTTC.

The sample holds many counts of this clonotype. The V call is TRBV5-1, the J call TRBJ2-2; D gene ambiguous. Germline CDR1 and CDR2: SGHRS and YFSETQ. Trimming cost V 0 bases and J 7 bases, with 10 bases left between them. This CDR3 contains 14 residues. The CDR3 region has the DNA TGCGCCAGCAGCTTGGAGGGCCCGGGCGGGGAGCTGTTTTTT. It codes for CASSLEGPGGELFF. The full variable domain, rest sourced from reference TRBV5-1 and TRBJ2-2, is KAGVTQTPRYLIKTRGQQVTLSCSPISGHRSVSWYQQTPGQGLQFLFEYFSETQRNKGNFPGRFSGRQFSNSRSEMNVSTLELGDSALYLCASSLEGPGGELFFGEGSRLTVL.

This clonotype was counted between two and nine times. The chain has TRBV6-2 or TRBV6-3 and TRBJ1-5; D gene unclear. V was trimmed by 5 bases and J by 3 bases, leaving 8 bases between them. Germline V gene sequence: CDR1 MNHEY, CDR2 SVGEGT. The CDR3 covers 13 residues. CDR3 in DNA: TGTGCCAGCAGTCTCGACGACAATCAGCCCCAGCATTTT. Protein product: CASSLDDNQPQHF.

This clonotype has at least ten counts. The chain employs TRBV7-3 and TRBJ2-1, with TRBD1 matching over 10 bases. The CDR3 has 15 residues. The J segment lost 8 bases and the V segment lost 4 bases, leaving 8 bases of the junction unmatched. From germline, CDR1 is SGHTA and CDR2 FQGTGA. This CDR3 is CASSSGQGVIDEQFF. The CDR3 bases are TGTGCCAGCAGCTCCGGACAGGGGGTTATCGATGAGCAGTTCTTC.

This clonotype was recorded many times. The chain links TRBV29-1 to TRBJ1-4; no clear D gene. The germline V gene has CDR1 SQVTM and CDR2 ANQGSEA. V dropped 3 bases and J dropped 0 bases, with 8 bases sitting between them. This CDR3 region has 14 residues. In DNA form, the CDR3 reads TGCAGCGTTGAGATCCGAGCAACTAATGAAAAACTGTTTTTT. Protein: CSVEIRATNEKLFF.

This clonotype was observed a handful of times. The chain carries TRBV19 and TRBJ2-5; no clear D. Germline V lookup: CDR1 LNHDA, CDR2 SQIVND (reference sequence). The CDR3 sequence is 13 residues long. Trimming shortened V by 3 bases and J by 2 bases, and 7 bases separated the two germline ends. Here the CDR3 DNA reads TGTGCCAGTAGTATTCCGGAGCAAGAGACCCAGTACTTC. Its translation is CASSIPEQETQYF.

This clonotype was counted between two and nine times. The chain has TRBV10-2 and TRBJ1-2, with 11 bases aligning to TRBD1. V gave up 9 bases and J gave up 4 bases; unmatched junction bases: 16. The CDR3 is 17 residues long. Germline V gene data show CDR1 as WSHSY and CDR2 as SAAADI. In DNA, the CDR3 is TGCGCCAGTGTCGGATGGACAGGGGGCATGAAGGGCTATGGCTACACCTTC. Protein product: CASVGWTGGMKGYGYTF.

This clonotype was seen repeatedly, ten times or more. The rearrangement joins TRBV5-5 to TRBJ1-1, with a tentative D call TRBD1 (6 bases). Germline CDR1 and CDR2: SGHKS and YYEKEE (reference sequence). Deletions cut 4 bases from V and 4 bases from J, with 17 bases between. The CDR3 is 15 residues long. The CDR3 here is CASSRTRTDSTEAFF. The CDR3 DNA follows: TGTGCCAGCAGCCGAACCCGGACAGATAGCACTGAAGCTTTCTTT.

This clonotype has ten or more counts. V usage is TRBV10-3 and J usage is TRBJ2-7, with TRBD1 matching over 8 bases. The CDR3 has 14 amino acids. Germline trimming cut 6 bases from V and 3 bases from J; bases unmatched to any gene: 7. The germline V gene encodes CDR1 ENHRY and CDR2 SYGVKD. DNA of the CDR3: TGTGCCATCAGATCGTCGGGACAGGACTACGAGCAGTACTTC. Translated: CAIRSSGQDYEQYF.

Details on this clonotype: A much larger clonotype is one base distant, so this may be a read error. The J gene is TRBJ2-7, the V gene TRBV19; possible D gene TRBD1, 7 bases. The V gene's germline CDR1 is LNHDA and CDR2 SQIVND (reference sequence). CDR3 length: 13 amino acids. This chain's CDR3 is CASSILRDRLQRF. CDR3 bases: TGTGCCAGTAGTATATTGCGGGACAGATTACAGCGCTTC.

V gene TRBV5-1 combines with J gene TRBJ2-1; TRBD2 matches 8 bases. The CDR3 has 16 residues. Germline lookup yields CDR1 SGHRS and CDR2 YFSETQ. The trim removed 2 bases at V and 5 bases at J, leaving 9 bases unmatched. The CDR3: CASSFDPSGRHNEQFF. CDR3 in DNA: TGCGCCAGCAGCTTTGACCCTAGCGGGCGCCACAATGAGCAGTTCTTC.

This clonotype was counted many times. The rearrangement joins TRBV28 to TRBJ2-7, with TRBD1 as a possible D gene (6 bases). CDR1 is MDHEN and CDR2 is SYDVKM in the germline V gene. This CDR3 spans 15 amino acids. With 6 bases removed from V and 0 bases from J, the gap between germline ends came to 15 bases. CDR3 sequence: CASRLQGPSSYEQYF. Written as DNA, the CDR3 is TGTGCCAGCAGATTACAGGGCCCGAGCTCCTACGAGCAGTACTTC. Looking up the rest from reference TRBV28 and TRBJ2-7 gives the full variable domain: DVKVTQSSRYLVKRTGEKVFLECVQDMDHENMFWYRQDPGLGLRLIYFSYDVKMKEKGDIPEGYSVSREKKERFSLILESASTNQTSMYLCASRLQGPSSYEQYFGPGTRLTVT.

This clonotype was detected ten times or more. The gene calls are TRBV18 and TRBJ2-4; either TRBD1 or TRBD2 may fit D (6 bases each). From germline, CDR1 is KGHSH and CDR2 LQKENI. Trimming pared 5 bases from V and 0 bases from J, leaving 26 bases between. The CDR3 covers 20 residues. The CDR3 DNA follows: TGTGCCAGCTCATCTCAGCCCGGGACTGGGGGCCTTCTAGCCAAAAACATTCAGTACTTC. Protein: CASSSQPGTGGLLAKNIQYF.

The V gene is TRBV11-2, the J gene TRBJ2-7; tentative D call: TRBD1 (6 bases). The ends were cut back, 5 bases at V and 2 bases at J, with 10 bases in the middle. The CDR3 sequence is 13 residues long. In germline, CDR1 is SGHAT, CDR2 FQNNGV. The CDR3, as DNA: TGTGCCAGCAGCAGGACAGTAACCTACGAGCAGTACTTC. Its protein is CASSRTVTYEQYF.

This clonotype was seen many times. The chain recombines TRBV10-3 with TRBJ2-1; D gene unclear. This CDR3 region has 14 residues. Germline V gene sequence: CDR1 ENHRY, CDR2 SYGVKD. The ends were cut back, 0 bases at V and 7 bases at J, with 10 bases in the middle. This chain's CDR3 is CAISESAAWNEQFF. CDR3 DNA: TGTGCCATCAGTGAGTCTGCGGCCTGGAATGAGCAGTTCTTC.

This clonotype was counted at least ten times. The chain is built from TRBV4-1 and TRBJ2-1; possibly TRBD1 or TRBD2 for D (7 bases each). Germline values: CDR1 MGHRA, CDR2 YSYEKL. CDR3 length equals 20 residues. Trimming removed 3 bases at V and 0 bases at J, with 24 bases between. The CDR3 here is CASSQGRTGGAGLSYNEQFF. CDR3 DNA: TGCGCCAGCAGCCAGGGCCGGACAGGAGGAGCGGGACTCTCCTACAATGAGCAGTTCTTC.